This T cell receptor (beta chain) is drawn from a study of T cells after yellow fever vaccination. TCRdb independently ran MiXCR on the 5' RACE reads; one entry per CDR3 protein. The sample has about 300,000 distinct CDR3 sequences; approximately 3.9% are singletons. This CDR3 region has 15 residues. The V end was cut by 0 bases, the J end by 2 bases, with 5 bases between. CDR1 and CDR2 from the germline V gene are LGHNA and YSLEER. The TCR comes from a man aged 18 to 30 who received the YFV17D yellow fever vaccine. Sample: PBMCs, taken 5 days after the yellow fever booster vaccination. The chain carries TRBV4-3 and TRBJ1-6; D is unresolved. Written as DNA, the CDR3 is TGCGCCAGCAGCCAAGATCGGGCCTATAATTCACCCCTCCACTTT. It translates to CASSQDRAYNSPLHF.